This T cell receptor beta chain was identified in a study of blood T cell repertoires in COVID-19. Study context: The study drew acute and convalescent COVID-19 samples from the United States, Italy and Spain. Sample material is recorded as cDNA or gDNA derived from T cells, B-cell-depleted T cells, or PBMCs.

The assay was immunoSEQ multiplex PCR, and TCRdb's table has in-frame clones only and misses some. The data contain about 210,000 clones, more than 75% of them singletons. The CDR3 runs to 13 residues. Germline CDR1 reads KGHDR; CDR2 reads SFDVKD. The V gene lost 3 bases and the J gene lost 6 bases, with 11 bases spanning the gap. Sequenced input: peripheral blood. The rearrangement joins TRBV24-1 to TRBJ2-7; maybe TRBD2 (5 bases). This sequence originates from a woman between 35 and 50 years old with acute or convalescent COVID-19. CDR3 DNA sequence: TGTGCCACCAGTGATCCGATAACTAGCGAGCAGTACTTC. Translated, it gives CATSDPITSEQYF.